Shown below are 10 T cell receptor beta chains from a single sample sequenced in a study of patients and donors after allogeneic stem cell transplantation. TCRdb reanalysed the RT-PCR reads using MiXCR and keeps one entry per CDR3 protein. The sample contains approximately 160,000 distinct CDR3 sequences, approximately 31% of which appear only once. The sample consisted of blood, either unsorted or a sorted T cell fraction (not recorded which). The receptor set was obtained from a human donor who was either an allogeneic HSCT recipient or a stem cell or donor lymphocyte infusion donor (not recorded which). It is not recorded whose cells these are; they may come from a transplant donor.

DNA of the CDR3: TGTGCCAGCAGCTTCTTTGGACTAGCGGGTTTAGATACGCAGTATTTT. It is translated as CASSFFGLAGLDTQYF. This chain uses TRBV7-9 with TRBJ2-3; 11 bases align to TRBD2. There are 16 residues in the CDR3. CDR1 SEHNR and CDR2 FQNEAQ come from the germline V gene (reference sequence). V was clipped by 3 bases and J by 5 bases; unmatched bases: 7.

Here the CDR3 DNA reads TGTGCCAGTAGTAGAATTGACAGCCGCTCTGGGGCCAACGTCCTGACTTTC. Translation gives CASSRIDSRSGANVLTF. The chain links TRBV19 to TRBJ2-6; the D gene is possibly TRBD1 (5 bases). The V end lost 4 bases, the J end lost 0 bases, and 13 bases lay between the germline ends. CDR3 length: 17 amino acids. From germline, CDR1 is LNHDA and CDR2 SQIVND (reference sequence).

This clonotype was counted between two and nine times. This sequence joins TRBV6-1 and TRBJ2-1; D might be TRBD2 (6 bases). This CDR3 comprises 17 residues. Trimming cost V 3 bases and J 2 bases, with 17 bases left between them. Germline loops: CDR1 MNHNS, CDR2 SASEGT. The CDR3 protein is CASSDNNGDWTYNEQFF. The CDR3 nucleotides read TGTGCCAGCAGTGATAACAATGGGGACTGGACCTACAATGAGCAGTTCTTC.

This clonotype was counted a few times. J is TRBJ1-2 and V is TRBV28; weak D call: TRBD1 (6 bases). Germline V gene sequence: CDR1 MDHEN, CDR2 SYDVKM. V was cut by 7 bases and J by 7 bases, with 16 bases left in between. The CDR3 length is 13 residues. The CDR3 sequence: CASKRGGSGGYTF. CDR3 bases: TGTGCCAGCAAAAGGGGGGGTAGCGGTGGCTACACCTTC.

The gene calls are TRBV7-9 and TRBJ2-3, with a weak D call TRBD2 (7 bases). Germline-derived CDR1 and CDR2 are SEHNR and FQNEAQ (reference sequence). The CDR3 covers 17 residues. V lost 3 bases and J lost 1, with 17 bases in between. Here the CDR3 reads CASSFTLGGQGTDTQYF. In DNA, the CDR3 is TGTGCCAGCAGCTTTACCCTGGGGGGGCAGGGCACAGATACGCAGTATTTT.

This chain uses TRBV6-2 or TRBV6-3 with TRBJ2-7, with TRBD1 identical over 9 bases. Germline trimming cut 6 bases from V and 12 bases from J; bases unmatched to any gene: 9. Germline V lookup: CDR1 MNHEY, CDR2 SVGEGT. The CDR3 sequence is 12 residues long. CDR3 sequence reads: CASRADRGLVYF. As DNA, the CDR3 is TGTGCCAGCAGAGCGGACAGGGGCCTTGTGTACTTC.

At least ten counts were recorded for this clonotype. This chain connects TRBV20-1 to TRBJ1-5, with 7 bases that match TRBD1. Germline V gene sequence: CDR1 DFQATT, CDR2 SNEGSKA (reference sequence). Trimming took 5 bases from V and 2 from J; bases not matched to a gene: 6. There are 14 residues in the CDR3. CDR3 region: CSASNRGGNQPQHF. For the CDR3, the DNA is TGCAGTGCTTCGAACAGGGGTGGCAATCAGCCCCAGCATTTT.

The chain recombines TRBV3-1 with TRBJ2-7; D not certain. V gave up 2 bases and J gave up 7 bases, with 6 bases separating them. The CDR3 extends over 11 amino acids. Per the germline V gene, CDR1 is LGHDT and CDR2 is YNNKEL (reference sequence). The CDR3 DNA follows: TGTGCCAGCAGCCAACCTGGGGAGCAGTACTTC. It encodes CASSQPGEQYF.

This clonotype was found a few times. This chain joins TRBV28 and TRBJ1-2, with TRBD1 matching 8 bases. J gave up 1 base and V 8 bases, and 3 bases lay outside the gene matches. The CDR3 has 13 amino acids. Germline V gene sequence: CDR1 MDHEN, CDR2 SYDVKM. The DNA for the CDR3 is TGTGCCAGCGCGGGACAGGTTAACTATGGCTACACCTTC. Residues: CASAGQVNYGYTF.

The chain has TRBV27 and TRBJ1-6; D is possibly TRBD1 (5 bases). CDR1 MNHEY and CDR2 SMNVEV come from the germline V gene (reference sequence). V lost 7 bases to trimming and J lost 6 bases, with 13 bases between them. The CDR3 has 14 amino acids. The CDR3 DNA sequence: TGTGCCAGCAACCGGGGACTGATTAATTCACCCCTCCACTTT. Protein sequence: CASNRGLINSPLHF.